This note documents a single TCR beta chain sequence. The sample is drawn from a study of shared T cell receptors in the human thymus. Method: immunoSEQ multiplex PCR; TCRdb's copy keeps in-frame clones and lacks some. The table shows approximately 400,000 clones, with more than 85% occurring only once. Germline V CDR1 and CDR2: MDHEN, SYDVKM. This CDR3 is built from 15 residues. The V end was cut by 6 bases, the J end by 10 bases, with 24 bases between. J is TRBJ1-2 and V is TRBV28, with D perhaps TRBD1 (5 bases). Sequencing was performed on thymocytes. The clonotype originates from a human donor. CDR3 bases: TGTGCCAGCAGGCTTCCGACTGGGGCAGGGCTTGACTACACCTTC. Its protein product is CASRLPTGAGLDYTF.